These 10 T cell receptor beta chains came from one sample sequenced in a study of shared clonotypes between healthy human individuals. Sequenced by immunoSEQ multiplex PCR; TCRdb stores in-frame clones only, minus some. This sample has about 2.3 million clones, with just over 90% found just once. Material for sequencing was naive CD4+ T cells from PBMCs. As to subset: CD45RA+ positively selected. These receptors were obtained from a man in his late teens or twenties in good health. Some clones in this sample may be carry-over from other donors' samples.

As concerns this clone: Other DNA sequences in this specimen translate into the identical CDR3. This rearrangement joins TRBV7-9 to TRBJ1-5; a weak D match, TRBD1 (6 bases). The CDR3 consists of 16 residues. V lost 1 base to trimming and J lost 0 bases, with 10 bases between them. Germline CDR1 reads SEHNR; CDR2 reads FQNEAQ (reference sequence). The CDR3 DNA is TGTGCCAGCAGCTTAGGGCAGGGGTATAGCAATCAGCCCCAGCATTTT. Translated: CASSLGQGYSNQPQHF.

The chain joins TRBV14 to TRBJ2-7; tentatively, D is TRBD1 (5 bases). The V end lost 0 bases, the J end lost 9 bases, and 12 bases lay between the germline ends. CDR1 is SGHDN and CDR2 is FVKESK in the germline V gene. The CDR3 loop spans 13 amino acids. CDR3 sequence: CASSQDRVTAQYF. CDR3 DNA sequence: TGTGCCAGCAGCCAAGACAGGGTTACGGCGCAGTACTTC.

The V gene is TRBV4-3, the J gene TRBJ1-2; D remains ambiguous. CDR1 is LGHNA and CDR2 is YSLEER in the germline V gene. Trimming pared 4 bases from V and 5 bases from J, leaving 8 bases between. This CDR3 has 12 amino acids. The CDR3 protein is CASSRVGYGYTF. Written as DNA, the CDR3 is TGCGCCAGCAGCCGGGTCGGGTATGGCTACACCTTC.

The chain combines TRBV29-1 with TRBJ1-1; D may be TRBD1 (5 bases). The germline CDR1 and CDR2 sequences are SQVTM and ANQGSEA. CDR3 length: 15 residues. V shed 5 bases and J shed 3 bases, with 19 bases lying between them. The CDR3 region is CSVPSGRGTDTEAFF. The CDR3 DNA reads TGCAGCGTTCCTTCCGGGCGCGGGACCGACACTGAAGCTTTCTTT.

The chain joins TRBV6-5 to TRBJ2-1; D call uncertain. Trimming shortened V by 7 bases and J by 0 bases, and 13 bases separated the two germline ends. This CDR3 spans 15 amino acids. Germline V CDR1 and CDR2: MNHEY, SVGAGI. The CDR3 spells CASTAMQSSYNEQFF. As DNA, the CDR3 is TGTGCCAGCACCGCAATGCAGAGCTCCTACAATGAGCAGTTCTTC.

A remark on this clone: Other DNA variants within this sample encode the same CDR3. The rearrangement uses TRBV5-1 and TRBJ2-7, with a tentative D call TRBD2 (7 bases). Trimming removed 5 bases at V and 4 bases at J, with 13 bases between. CDR1 and CDR2 (germline): SGHRS, YFSETQ. The CDR3 runs to 13 residues. The CDR3 reads CASSSEGGYEQYF. The DNA of the CDR3 is TGCGCCAGCAGTAGCGAGGGGGGGTACGAGCAGTACTTC.

J is TRBJ1-1 and V is TRBV5-5; D call uncertain. Trimming pared 3 bases from V and 3 bases from J, leaving 9 bases between. Germline V gene data show CDR1 as SGHKS and CDR2 as YYEKEE (reference sequence). This CDR3 has 13 amino acids. The CDR3 DNA reads TGTGCCAGCAGCTCCGACATTGACACTGAAGCTTTCTTT. Protein product: CASSSDIDTEAFF.

The rearrangement joins TRBV5-4 to TRBJ2-2, with unresolved D. Per the germline V gene, CDR1 is SGHNT and CDR2 is YYREEE (reference sequence). V lost 4 bases and J lost 0, with 10 bases in between. This CDR3 is built from 15 residues. The CDR3 region is CASSGPRTNTGELFF. The DNA for the CDR3 is TGTGCCAGCAGCGGCCCGAGGACGAACACCGGGGAGCTGTTTTTT.

The J gene is TRBJ2-1, the V gene TRBV4-1; the match to TRBD2 covers 8 bases. The CDR3 consists of 16 residues. Trimming cost V 3 bases and J 5 bases; bases outside gene matches: 9. Germline CDR1 MGHRA, CDR2 YSYEKL. The CDR3 sequence is CASSQESGRTNNEQFF. CDR3 nucleotide sequence: TGCGCCAGCAGCCAGGAAAGCGGGAGAACGAACAATGAGCAGTTCTTC.

The chain combines TRBV7-9 with TRBJ2-3; D gene uncertain. The CDR3 sequence is 12 residues long. Trimming removed 5 bases from V and 5 bases from J, with 8 bases in between. In germline, CDR1 is SEHNR, CDR2 FQNEAQ (reference sequence). The CDR3 region has the DNA TGTGCCAGCAGCCCCCTTATAGATACGCAGTATTTT. Protein: CASSPLIDTQYF.